Below, 3 T cell receptor beta chains from the same sample are listed, as sequenced in a study of brain metastases from non-small cell lung cancer (dated by TCRdb to the late 2010s). Libraries were made using the immunoSEQ multiplex PCR assay. TCRdb obtained this table from immuneACCESS and retained in-frame rearrangements with V and J assigned. These tables miss some clones; where compared with another copy, unresolved V genes account for less than half of the shortfall, and the remainder is unexplained. The data table for this sample lists 54 clones. Sequencing input: tissue from a brain metastasis. The label giving this sample's cell subset or site can be read as: resected brain metastasis paired with primary lung tumor. The receptors derive from a donor at least 40 years old with non-small cell lung cancer.

This chain uses TRBV25-1 with TRBJ2-7; TRBD1 agrees at 7 bases. Per germline, CDR1 MGHDK and CDR2 SYGVNS. CDR3 length equals 14 residues. V was pared by 5 bases and J by 3 bases, with 7 bases of the junction left unmatched. The CDR3 is CASSKTGSYYEQYF. The CDR3 nucleotides are TGTGCCAGCAGTAAGACAGGGAGTTACTACGAGCAGTACTTC.

This sequence joins TRBV12-3 or TRBV12-4 and TRBJ2-5; D is ambiguous. Trimming left V 5 bases short and J 5 bases short, with 9 bases between. The CDR3 sequence is 12 residues long. The CDR3 DNA reads as TGTGCCAGCAGTCACTCAGTGGAGACCCAGTACTTC. It yields the protein CASSHSVETQYF.

V is TRBV30 and J is TRBJ2-3; D could derive from TRBD1 or TRBD2 (5 bases each). Germline CDR1 is GTSNPN and CDR2 is SVGIG (reference sequence). The ends were cut back, 5 bases at V and 1 base at J, with 16 bases in the middle. The CDR3 has 15 residues. The CDR3: CAWAGLMGGTDTQYF. CDR3 coding DNA: TGTGCCTGGGCAGGACTGATGGGGGGCACAGATACGCAGTATTTT.